This T cell receptor beta chain emerged from a study of graft-versus-host responses after intestinal transplantation. Study results and limitations: GvH clones turned up in recipient marrow; some had shown up first in ileum or blood.

In regard to this clone: Its cognate antigen is unknown.

Measured with immunoSEQ multiplex PCR; TCRdb has only the in-frame clones, and not every one. The table includes over 85,000 clones, approximately 94% detected once. CDR3 length: 14 amino acids. Per germline, CDR1 SGHTA and CDR2 FQGNSA. The J segment lost 7 bases and the V segment lost 0 bases, leaving 5 bases of the junction unmatched. The rearrangement uses TRBV7-2 and TRBJ1-1; 7 bases fit TRBD1. This TCR came from a human donor who was the organ donor for an intestinal transplant. The sample here was unstimulated CD4+ T cells sorted from spleen or lymph node cells, taken before transplant. CDR3 protein: CASSLALGTVEAFF. For the CDR3, the DNA is TGTGCCAGCAGCTTAGCGCTAGGGACAGTTGAAGCTTTCTTT.